This T cell receptor (beta chain) was identified in a study of blood T cells in healthy people across ages. Study overall: Per two T cells, about one barcoded beta molecule was captured through template switching. Study results and caveats: Conclusively comparing naive with antigen-experienced cells was impossible with unsorted PBMCs. Relative to aged donors, long-lived donors carried more naive CD4+ cells and displayed higher diversity.

The germline V gene encodes CDR1 MNHEY and CDR2 SMNVEV (reference sequence). Losses at the gene ends were 4 bases for V and 4 bases for J; bases not matched to a gene: 6. This CDR3 has 14 amino acids. The use of a sample-barcoded 5' primer and a J-beta primer mix characterized a second PCR of roughly 6 to 12 cycles. In TCRdb, the 5' RACE reads were re-called with MiXCR into one record per CDR3 protein. The data contain under 1 million distinct CDR3 sequences, around two fifths of them seen just once; the ten biggest clones take up around 21%. Worth noting for this clonotype: Antigen: not known.

No fewer than 5.5 micrograms of total RNA were isolated from every sample. This clonotype originated in a man in his 60s in good health. The chain couples TRBV27 to TRBJ2-5; 7 nucleotides match TRBD1. The material sequenced was blood. Written as DNA, the CDR3 is TGTGCCAGCAGTTCATCGAGGGGGCTAGAGACCCAGTACTTC. Encoded protein: CASSSSRGLETQYF.